This T cell receptor beta chain was documented in a study of T cells after yellow fever vaccination. As for the study in general: Fractions of low cell number were prepared using SMART-Seq v4 Ultra Low Input. General study findings and limits: Post-booster repertoires again held most primary-vaccination clones (about 96% CD4, roughly 90% CD8). Overlap between CD4 and CD8 compartments was detected for a small share of clonotypes.

V shed 1 base, J shed 2 bases, and the junction held 6 bases outside the gene matches. The germline gives CDR1 SGHDT, CDR2 YYEEEE. The CDR3 sequence is 15 residues long. In the case of this clonotype: The antigen remains undetermined.

UMIs were added to TCR cDNA along with a universal primer site when it was made by 5'RACE template switching. TCRdb processed the 5' RACE reads anew with MiXCR; each CDR3 protein has one entry. Of about 260,000 distinct CDR3 sequences listed, roughly 13% are singletons. The V call is TRBV5-6, the J call TRBJ2-7, with TRBD2 matching over 7 bases. The clonotype originates from a man aged 25-45 years who received the YFV17D yellow fever vaccine. The sequences come from CD4+ T cells sorted from PBMCs, collected 45 days after the yellow fever booster vaccination. DNA for the CDR3: TGTGCCAGCAGCTTGATTTCTAGCGGAGCCTACGAGCAGTACTTC. Amino acid sequence: CASSLISSGAYEQYF.